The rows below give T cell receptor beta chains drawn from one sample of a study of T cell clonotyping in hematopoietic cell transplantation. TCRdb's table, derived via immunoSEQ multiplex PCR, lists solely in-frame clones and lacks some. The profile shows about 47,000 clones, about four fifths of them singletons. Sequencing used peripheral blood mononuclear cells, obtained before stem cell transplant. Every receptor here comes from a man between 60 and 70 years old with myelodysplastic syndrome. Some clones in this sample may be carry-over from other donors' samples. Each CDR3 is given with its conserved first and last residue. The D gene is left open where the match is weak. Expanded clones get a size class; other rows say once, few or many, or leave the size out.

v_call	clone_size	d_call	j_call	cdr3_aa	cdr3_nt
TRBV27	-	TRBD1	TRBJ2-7	CASSFHRGQNYEQYF	TGTGCCAGCAGTTTTCACAGGGGGCAAAACTACGAGCAGTACTTC
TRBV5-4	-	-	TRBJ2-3	CASSLERGAADTQYF	TGTGCCAGCAGCTTGGAACGGGGGGCCGCAGATACGCAGTATTTT
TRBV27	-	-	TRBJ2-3	CASSLFNTQYF	TGTGCCAGCAGTTTATTTAATACGCAGTATTTT
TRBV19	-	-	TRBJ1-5	CASSYQGYQPQHF	TGTGCCAGTAGTTATCAGGGATATCAGCCCCAGCATTTT
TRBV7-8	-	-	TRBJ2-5	CASSLPAPLRTQYF	TGTGCCAGCAGCTTACCCGCCCCTCTTCGGACCCAGTACTTC
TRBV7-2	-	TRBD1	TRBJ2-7	CASSFNFGTGFDEQYF	TGTGCCAGCAGCTTTAACTTCGGGACAGGGTTTGACGAGCAGTACTTC
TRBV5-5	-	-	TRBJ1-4	CASSSGGKEKLFF	TGTGCCAGCAGCTCTGGGGGCAAAGAAAAACTGTTTTTT
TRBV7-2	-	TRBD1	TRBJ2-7	CASSLDPHRGAYEQYF	TGTGCCAGCAGCTTAGACCCTCACAGGGGTGCCTACGAGCAGTACTTC
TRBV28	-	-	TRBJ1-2	CASSHPEGYTF	TGTGCCAGCAGTCACCCGGAGGGCTACACCTTC
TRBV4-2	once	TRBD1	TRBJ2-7	CASSQTSTAGTGLSYEQYF	TGTGCCAGCAGCCAGACATCAACGGCGGGGACAGGACTCTCCTACGAGCAGTACTTC
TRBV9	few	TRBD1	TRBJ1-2	CASSVDPQGAYGYTF	TGTGCCAGCAGCGTAGACCCACAGGGGGCGTATGGCTACACCTTC
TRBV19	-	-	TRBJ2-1	CASSIVISGEQFF	TGTGCCAGTAGTATAGTCATTTCTGGTGAGCAGTTCTTC
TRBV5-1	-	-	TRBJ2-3	CASSLAGGAMGGTQYF	TGCGCCAGCAGCTTAGCAGGCGGGGCCATGGGAGGTACGCAGTATTTT
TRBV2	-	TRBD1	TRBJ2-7	CASVPGQGGEQYF	TGTGCCAGCGTCCCGGGACAGGGGGGCGAGCAGTACTTC
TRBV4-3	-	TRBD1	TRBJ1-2	CASSQDPGGGLGYGYTF	TGCGCCAGCAGCCAAGATCCAGGGGGGGGGCTGGGCTATGGCTACACCTTC
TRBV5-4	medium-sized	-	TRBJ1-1	CASNSGGRQTEAFF	TGTGCCAGCAACTCGGGTGGGCGACAAACTGAAGCTTTCTTT
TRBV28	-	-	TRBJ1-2	CASSFKGGYTF	TGTGCCAGCAGTTTTAAGGGTGGCTACACCTTC
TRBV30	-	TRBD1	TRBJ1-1	CAWTHLDRESTEAFF	TGTGCCTGGACCCACTTGGACAGGGAGTCCACTGAAGCTTTCTTT
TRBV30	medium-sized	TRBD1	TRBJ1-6	CAWSVPGGNSPLHF	TGTGCCTGGAGTGTACCAGGGGGCAATTCACCCCTCCACTTT
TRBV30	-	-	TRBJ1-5	CAWSVGQHNQPQHF	TGTGCCTGGAGTGTAGGACAGCACAATCAGCCCCAGCATTTT
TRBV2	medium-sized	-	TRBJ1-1	CASTGRNTEAFF	TGTGCCAGCACAGGGCGGAACACTGAAGCTTTCTTT
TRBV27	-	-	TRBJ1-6	CATSAGNSPLHF	TGTGCCACCTCGGCGGGGAATTCACCCCTCCACTTT
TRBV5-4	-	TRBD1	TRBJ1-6	CASSPTVDRGRNSPLHF	TGTGCCAGCAGCCCAACTGTAGACAGGGGACGTAATTCACCCCTCCACTTT
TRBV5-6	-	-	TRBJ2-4	CASSLLKGGDIQYF	TGTGCCAGCAGCTTGTTGAAGGGGGGTGACATTCAGTACTTC
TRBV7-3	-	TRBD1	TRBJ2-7	CASSPNPGQGNEQYF	TGTGCCAGCAGCCCCAACCCGGGACAGGGTAACGAGCAGTACTTC
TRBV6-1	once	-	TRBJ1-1	CASRPSSEAFF	TGTGCCAGCAGGCCGTCCAGTGAAGCTTTCTTT
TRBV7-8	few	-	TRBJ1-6	CASALPKGRHSPLHF	TGTGCCAGCGCACTTCCAAAGGGAAGGCACTCACCCCTCCACTTT
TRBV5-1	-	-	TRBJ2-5	CASSMARGPQETQYF	TGCGCCAGCAGCATGGCCCGAGGGCCGCAAGAGACCCAGTACTTC
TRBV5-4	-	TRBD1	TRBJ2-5	CASSMGGQGARETQYF	TGTGCCAGCAGCATGGGTGGACAGGGGGCCCGGGAGACCCAGTACTTC
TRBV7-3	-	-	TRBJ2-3	CASSPGFSTDTQYF	TGTGCCAGCAGCCCGGGGTTCAGCACAGATACGCAGTATTTT
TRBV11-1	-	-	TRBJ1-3	CASSLDRSGNTIYF	TGTGCCAGCAGCCTGGACCGCTCTGGAAACACCATATATTTT
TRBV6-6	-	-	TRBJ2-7	CASSPGLFSYEQYF	TGTGCCAGCTCCCCGGGACTCTTCTCCTACGAGCAGTACTTC
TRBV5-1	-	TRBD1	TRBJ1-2	CASSLGQGLGYTF	TGCGCCAGCAGCTTGGGACAGGGCTTAGGCTACACCTTC
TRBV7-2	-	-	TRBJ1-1	CASSWEETGNTEAFF	TGTGCCAGCAGCTGGGAAGAAACAGGAAACACTGAAGCTTTCTTT
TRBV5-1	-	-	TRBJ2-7	CASSLGGKQDTYEQYF	TGCGCCAGCAGCTTGGGGGGTAAACAGGACACATACGAGCAGTACTTC
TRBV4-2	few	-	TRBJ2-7	CASSQATEYEQYF	TGTGCCAGCAGCCAAGCAACAGAGTACGAGCAGTACTTC
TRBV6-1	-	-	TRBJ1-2	CASTLDLSTHGYTF	TGTGCCAGCACCTTGGACCTCTCGACCCATGGCTACACCTTC
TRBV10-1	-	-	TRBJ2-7	CASSEFKRNEQYF	TGCGCCAGCAGTGAGTTCAAGAGAAACGAGCAGTACTTC
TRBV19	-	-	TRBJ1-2	CASRKQMTNYGYTF	TGTGCCAGTAGGAAGCAGATGACTAACTATGGCTACACCTTC
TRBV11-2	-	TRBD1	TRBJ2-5	CASSPQDRAQETQYF	TGTGCCAGCAGTCCCCAGGACAGGGCCCAAGAGACCCAGTACTTC
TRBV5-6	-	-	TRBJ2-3	CASSFMPGSTQYF	TGTGCCAGCAGCTTCATGCCCGGTTCGACGCAGTATTTT
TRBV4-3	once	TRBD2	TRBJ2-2	CASSQDLGLAGIGELFF	TGCGCCAGCAGCCAAGATCTTGGGCTAGCGGGGATCGGGGAGCTGTTTTTT
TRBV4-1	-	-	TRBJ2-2	CASSQVPGISNTGELFF	TGCGCCAGCAGCCAAGTTCCGGGCATCTCGAACACCGGGGAGCTGTTTTTT
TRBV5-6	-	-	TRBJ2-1	CASSRGWGPLNEQFF	TGTGCCAGCAGCAGGGGGTGGGGGCCCCTCAATGAGCAGTTCTTC
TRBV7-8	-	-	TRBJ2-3	CASSPGTDTQYF	TGTGCCAGCAGTCCCGGGACAGATACGCAGTATTTT
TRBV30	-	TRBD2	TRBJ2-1	CAWSPSRTSAIYNEQFF	TGTGCCTGGAGCCCAAGCAGGACTAGCGCTATCTACAATGAGCAGTTCTTC
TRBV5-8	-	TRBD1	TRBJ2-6	CASSLQGAGANVLTF	TGTGCCAGCAGCCTCCAGGGGGCTGGGGCCAACGTCCTGACTTTC
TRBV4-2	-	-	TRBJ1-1	CASSPLGPGLLNTEAFF	TGTGCCAGCAGCCCTCTGGGCCCAGGGCTCCTGAACACTGAAGCTTTCTTT
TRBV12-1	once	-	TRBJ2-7	CASTTSGQGPYEQYF	TGTGCCAGCACGACCTCGGGCCAAGGACCCTACGAGCAGTACTTC
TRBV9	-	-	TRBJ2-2	CASSPQKTTSNTGELFF	TGTGCCAGCAGCCCCCAAAAGACAACCTCGAACACCGGGGAGCTGTTTTTT
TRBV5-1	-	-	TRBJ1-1	CASTWDKNTEAFF	TGCGCCAGCACATGGGATAAGAACACTGAAGCTTTCTTT
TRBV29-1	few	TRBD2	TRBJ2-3	CSVGLAGGTQYF	TGCAGCGTTGGACTAGCGGGGGGTACGCAGTATTTT